This TCR beta chain was observed in a study of blood T cell repertoires in COVID-19. The CDR3 contains 14 residues. The germline V gene has CDR1 LGHDT and CDR2 YNNKEL (reference sequence). The V segment lost 5 bases and the J segment 7 bases; nucleotides outside the gene matches: 8. Using immunoSEQ multiplex PCR, the repertoire was profiled, and TCRdb retains in-frame clones only, with some absent. The profile shows 110,000 to 150,000 clones, 70% to 85% of them singletons. This TCR was sampled from a woman aged 80 or older in a cohort sampled during active or convalescent COVID-19. Sequenced sample: peripheral blood. The V and J genes are TRBV3-1 (or the pseudogene TRBV3-2) and TRBJ1-1, with 9 nucleotides matching TRBD1. CDR3 sequence: CASSGTGWDIEAFF. CDR3 nucleotides: TGTGCCAGCAGCGGGACAGGGTGGGATATTGAAGCTTTCTTT.